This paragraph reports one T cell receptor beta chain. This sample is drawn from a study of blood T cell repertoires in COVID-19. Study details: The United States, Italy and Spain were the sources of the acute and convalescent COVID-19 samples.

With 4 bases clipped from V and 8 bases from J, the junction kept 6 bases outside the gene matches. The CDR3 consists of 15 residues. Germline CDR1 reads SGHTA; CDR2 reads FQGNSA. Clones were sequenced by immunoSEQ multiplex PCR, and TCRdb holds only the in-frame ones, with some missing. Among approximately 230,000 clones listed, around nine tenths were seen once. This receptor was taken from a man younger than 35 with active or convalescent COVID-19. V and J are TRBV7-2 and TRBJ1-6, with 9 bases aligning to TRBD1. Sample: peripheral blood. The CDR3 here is CASSSKQGADSPLHF. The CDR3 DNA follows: TGTGCCAGCAGCTCAAAACAGGGGGCGGATTCACCCCTCCACTTT.